This TCR beta chain was recovered during a study of blood T cell repertoires in COVID-19. Study background: Sites across the United States, Italy and Spain contributed samples from acute and convalescent COVID-19. The analysed material was cDNA or gDNA that came from T cells, B-cell-depleted T cells, or PBMCs.

How the authors handled the data: Counts of nucleated cells, estimated from reference gene primer amplification, were obtained. The repertoire was sequenced with immunoSEQ multiplex PCR; TCRdb's copy has only in-frame clones and lacks some. Clonal size and the V and J genes are those of that table, whereas D and trimming came from the DNA. The sample has roughly 350,000 clones; roughly 90% are singletons. V lost 3 bases to trimming and J lost 5 bases, with 10 bases between them. Per germline, CDR1 LNHDA and CDR2 SQIVND (reference sequence). This CDR3 is built from 13 residues. The material sequenced was peripheral blood. V usage is TRBV19 and J usage is TRBJ1-1, with D possibly being TRBD1 (5 bases). This clonotype was sampled from a woman aged 45-59 years with active or convalescent COVID-19. CDR3 loop: CASSIRGDTEAFF. CDR3 bases: TGTGCCAGTAGTATTCGGGGGGATACTGAAGCTTTCTTT.